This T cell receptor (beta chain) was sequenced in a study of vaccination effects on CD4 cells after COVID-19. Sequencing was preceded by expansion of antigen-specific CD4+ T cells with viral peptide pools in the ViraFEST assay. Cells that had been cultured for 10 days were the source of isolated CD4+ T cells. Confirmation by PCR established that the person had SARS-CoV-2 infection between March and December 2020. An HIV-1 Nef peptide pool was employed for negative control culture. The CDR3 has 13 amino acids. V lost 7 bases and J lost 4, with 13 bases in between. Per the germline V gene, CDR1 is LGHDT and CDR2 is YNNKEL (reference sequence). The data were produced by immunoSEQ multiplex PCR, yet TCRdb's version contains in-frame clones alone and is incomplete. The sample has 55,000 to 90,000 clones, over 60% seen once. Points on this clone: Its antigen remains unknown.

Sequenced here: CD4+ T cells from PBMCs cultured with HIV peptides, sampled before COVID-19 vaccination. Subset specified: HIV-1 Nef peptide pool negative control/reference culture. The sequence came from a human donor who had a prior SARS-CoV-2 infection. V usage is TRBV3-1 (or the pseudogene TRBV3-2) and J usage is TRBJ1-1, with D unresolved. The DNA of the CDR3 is TGTGCCAGCAACCACGGGTTCGCCACTGAAGCTTTCTTT. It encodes CASNHGFATEAFF.